The rows below give T cell receptor beta chains drawn from one sample of a study of patients and donors after allogeneic stem cell transplantation. Using its own MiXCR run on the RT-PCR reads, TCRdb lists one record per CDR3 protein. Among about a million distinct CDR3 sequences listed, more than 15% were seen once. Sequencing was carried out using blood, either unsorted or a sorted T cell fraction (not recorded which). The source is a human donor who was either an allogeneic HSCT recipient or a stem cell or donor lymphocyte infusion donor (not recorded which). It is not recorded whose cells these are; they may come from a transplant donor. Each CDR3 is given with its conserved first and last residue. A D gene is named only where the DNA matches it firmly. Clone size is not always given. Where it is, it says once, few, many or a class for expanded clones.

clone_size: few
v_call: TRBV12-3/TRBV12-4
d_call: NA
j_call: TRBJ2-1
cdr3_nt: TGTGCCAGCAGTTTAGCGGGAGTAGAGTACAATGAGCAGTTCTTC
cdr3_aa: CASSLAGVEYNEQFF

clone_size: few
v_call: TRBV29-1
d_call: TRBD1
j_call: TRBJ2-7
cdr3_nt: TGCAGCGTGGGACAGGGGGCATTACTCGAGCAGTACTTC
cdr3_aa: CSVGQGALLEQYF

clone_size: few
v_call: TRBV7-2
d_call: NA
j_call: TRBJ2-5
cdr3_nt: TGTGCCAGCAGCTTAGTTTGGGGGCGAGAGACCCAGTACTTC
cdr3_aa: CASSLVWGRETQYF

clone_size: few
v_call: TRBV21-1
d_call: NA
j_call: TRBJ2-1
cdr3_nt: TGTGCCAGCAGCAAAGAGGGGGGAACCTACAATGAGCAGTTCTTC
cdr3_aa: CASSKEGGTYNEQFF

clone_size: NA
v_call: TRBV12-3/TRBV12-4
d_call: TRBD2
j_call: TRBJ2-4
cdr3_nt: TGTGCCAGCAGTTTGACTAGCGGGGGGGCGGGGGCCAAAAACATTCAGTACTTC
cdr3_aa: CASSLTSGGAGAKNIQYF

clone_size: few
v_call: TRBV20-1
d_call: NA
j_call: TRBJ2-5
cdr3_nt: TGCAGTGCTGAAAAACCGGGACAAGCAAAAGAGACCCAGTACTTC
cdr3_aa: CSAEKPGQAKETQYF

clone_size: NA
v_call: TRBV7-8
d_call: TRBD2
j_call: TRBJ2-5
cdr3_nt: TGTGCCAGCAGCTCCCGACTAGCGCAAGAGACCCAGTACTTC
cdr3_aa: CASSSRLAQETQYF

clone_size: few
v_call: TRBV6-1
d_call: TRBD1
j_call: TRBJ2-5
cdr3_nt: TGTGCCAGCAGGGGGAGACAGGGGACTTCCCAAGAGACCCAGTACTTC
cdr3_aa: CASRGRQGTSQETQYF

clone_size: few
v_call: TRBV20-1
d_call: TRBD2
j_call: TRBJ2-7
cdr3_nt: TGCAGTGCTAGCGGGGCACTAGCGGGGGCCAACTACGAGCAGTACTTC
cdr3_aa: CSASGALAGANYEQYF

clone_size: few
v_call: TRBV7-6
d_call: NA
j_call: TRBJ1-1
cdr3_nt: TGTGCCAGCAGCAAAGTACCGGGGAAGGACACTGAAGCTTTCTTT
cdr3_aa: CASSKVPGKDTEAFF

clone_size: few
v_call: TRBV5-5
d_call: NA
j_call: TRBJ2-2
cdr3_nt: TGTGCCAGCAGCCCCAAGGGCGGTAGGAGCACCGGGGAGCTGTTTTTT
cdr3_aa: CASSPKGGRSTGELFF

clone_size: many
v_call: TRBV12-3/TRBV12-4
d_call: NA
j_call: TRBJ1-1
cdr3_nt: TGTGCCAGCAGTCTTACGGGGGTAACTGAAGCTTTCTTT
cdr3_aa: CASSLTGVTEAFF

clone_size: NA
v_call: TRBV5-1
d_call: NA
j_call: TRBJ2-2
cdr3_nt: TGCGCCAGCAGCCCCCTTCCGGGGGCAAACGGGGAGCTGTTTTTT
cdr3_aa: CASSPLPGANGELFF

clone_size: NA
v_call: TRBV10-3
d_call: TRBD2
j_call: TRBJ2-5
cdr3_nt: TGTGCCATCAGTAACGGAGCGGGACTAAACGACCAAGAGACCCAGTACTTC
cdr3_aa: CAISNGAGLNDQETQYF

clone_size: many
v_call: TRBV12-3/TRBV12-4
d_call: NA
j_call: TRBJ2-3
cdr3_nt: TGTGCCAGCAGTTTGTACGCGGATACGCAGTATTTT
cdr3_aa: CASSLYADTQYF

clone_size: many
v_call: TRBV5-1
d_call: TRBD1
j_call: TRBJ2-7
cdr3_nt: TGTGCCAGCAGTTTAACAGGGGACTCCTACGAGCAGTACTTC
cdr3_aa: CASSLTGDSYEQYF

clone_size: few
v_call: TRBV5-1
d_call: NA
j_call: TRBJ2-2
cdr3_nt: TGCGCCAGCAGCCTAAATCCCAGGGGCGGATACACCGGGGAGCTGTTTTTT
cdr3_aa: CASSLNPRGGYTGELFF

clone_size: few
v_call: TRBV6-5
d_call: NA
j_call: TRBJ1-6
cdr3_nt: TGTGCCAGCAGTTACCAAGACAGTACCAATTCACCCCTCCACTTT
cdr3_aa: CASSYQDSTNSPLHF

clone_size: few
v_call: TRBV20-1
d_call: NA
j_call: TRBJ2-5
cdr3_nt: TGCAGTGCTAAGCAGGGCCGAGAGACCCAGTACTTC
cdr3_aa: CSAKQGRETQYF

clone_size: NA
v_call: TRBV12-3/TRBV12-4
d_call: TRBD2
j_call: TRBJ2-2
cdr3_nt: TGTGCCAGCAGATGGACTAGCGGGGGGGGAGGGGAGCTGTTTTTT
cdr3_aa: CASRWTSGGGGELFF

clone_size: few
v_call: TRBV3-1
d_call: NA
j_call: TRBJ2-7
cdr3_nt: TGTGCCAGCAGCCAAGGGGGACTTTCCGGTTGGTACTTC
cdr3_aa: CASSQGGLSGWYF